The clone carrying this T cell receptor beta chain was seen a single time. The germline V gene encodes CDR1 SGHRS and CDR2 YFSETQ. This CDR3 has 13 amino acids. Trimming removed 2 bases at V and 3 bases at J, with 9 bases between. Clones were read by immunoSEQ multiplex PCR, and TCRdb kept only the in-frame ones, dropping some. The sample yields around 2.5 million clones, 80% to 95% seen once. The record originates from a study of shared clonotypes between healthy human individuals. As for the study in general: Three CD4 naive, three CD4 memory, two CD8 naive and one CD8 memory plate were used per donor.

Material: naive CD4+ T cells from PBMCs. Subset defined: CD45RA+ positively selected. This sequence joins TRBV5-1 and TRBJ2-7; a possible D gene is TRBD2 (5 bases). The receptor was isolated from a young man in good health. Some clones in this sample may be carry-over from other donors' samples. CDR3 bases: TGCGCCAGCAGCTTTGGGGAGTACTACGAGCAGTACTTC. Its translation: CASSFGEYYEQYF.